This T cell receptor (beta chain) appears in the sequencing data of a study of T-cell memory formation after mild COVID-19. TCRdb independently ran MiXCR on the 5' RACE reads; one entry per CDR3 protein. The sample includes some 310,000 distinct CDR3 sequences, 20% to 25% of them seen just once. The CDR3 sequence is 14 residues long. From germline, CDR1 is SNHLY and CDR2 FYNNEI. V dropped 5 bases and J dropped 7 bases, with 15 bases sitting between them. The sequence came from a man aged 18-30 years who had mild COVID-19 (a few samples of this study predate the infection). Cell type and time point are not known. The material sequenced was PBMCs or a T cell subset sorted from them (not recorded which). The chain couples TRBV2 to TRBJ1-3, with D unresolved. The CDR3 region is CASSLLDRENTIYF. In nucleotides, the CDR3 is TGTGCCAGCAGTCTCCTGGATAGGGAGAACACCATATATTTT.